Following are 21 T cell receptor beta chains from one sample sequenced in a study of CD8+CD57+ T cells in acquired aplastic anemia. Template material for TCR beta VDJ and CDR3 profiling consisted of genomic DNA. In TCRdb, the reads were re-called with MiXCR into one record per CDR3 protein. The sample has roughly 190,000 distinct CDR3 sequences; approximately 52% are singletons. What was sequenced was sorted CD4+, CD8+, or CD8+CD57+ T cells (not recorded which) from PBMCs. These receptors all stem from a human donor in good health, serving as a control.

The chain couples TRBV18 to TRBJ2-7; D is uncertain. V lost 1 base and J 5 bases, leaving 15 bases between the germline ends. This CDR3 is built from 15 residues. From germline, CDR1 is KGHSH and CDR2 LQKENI. The CDR3 spells CASSPRSSKGDEQYF. The DNA for the CDR3 is TGTGCCAGCTCACCACGCTCGTCCAAGGGCGACGAGCAGTACTTC.

The V gene is TRBV4-2, the J gene TRBJ2-5; no firm D call. V was pared by 4 bases and J by 9 bases, with 21 bases between. CDR1 is LGHNA and CDR2 is YNFKEQ in the germline V gene. The CDR3 has 15 residues. CDR3 coding DNA: TGTGCCAGCAGCCCCCGACGGACCGACATGGCGCCCCAGTACTTC. Protein: CASSPRRTDMAPQYF.

A word on this clonotype: A read error may produce the germline difference seen at one junction end. CDR3 residues: CDWSSDVCSSDLEAFF. CDR3 sequence (DNA): TGTGACTGGAGTTCAGACGTGTGCTCTTCCGATCTTGAAGCTTTCTTT. The V call is TRBV30, the J call TRBJ1-1; D call uncertain. The V gene's germline CDR1 is GTSNPN and CDR2 SVGIG (reference sequence). The CDR3 has 16 amino acids.

This clonotype was picked up a small number of times. CDR3 nucleotide sequence: TGTGCCATCGGACTAGCAAGCTCCTACGAGCAGTACTTC. It codes for CAIGLASSYEQYF. V gene TRBV2 combines with J gene TRBJ2-7; 8 positions agree with TRBD2. The V gene end was trimmed by 10 bases and the J gene end by 0 bases; junction bases not matched to a gene: 5. CDR1 is SNHLY and CDR2 is FYNNEI in the germline V gene. The CDR3 runs to 13 residues.

J is TRBJ1-5 and V is TRBV4-1; the D is unclear. Germline V gives CDR1 MGHRA, CDR2 YSYEKL. Trimming took 1 base from V and 3 from J, leaving 4 bases between them. The CDR3 extends over 13 amino acids. This CDR3 is CASSQVDNQPQHF. The CDR3 DNA reads as TGCGCCAGCAGCCAAGTTGACAATCAGCCCCAGCATTTT.

Turning to this clonotype: Likely a read error: the CDR3 ends without its conserved phenylalanine or tryptophan. V gene TRBV20-1 combines with J gene TRBJ1-2; 7 nucleotides line up with TRBD1. CDR3 length: 12 amino acids. CDR1 and CDR2 from the germline V gene are DFQATT and SNEGSKA (reference sequence). V dropped 6 bases and J dropped 4; count of bases not matched to a gene: 5. The CDR3 loop is CSAMTGIYGYTV. DNA of the CDR3: TGCAGTGCCATGACAGGGATCTATGGCTACACCGTC.

The V and J genes are TRBV19 and TRBJ2-5; 10 bases map to TRBD1. The J call is uncertain, as TRBJ2-7 better fits the DNA end. CDR3 length equals 17 residues. Germline loops: CDR1 LNHDA, CDR2 SQIVND (reference sequence). The CDR3 loop reads CASSIGTGTGVSYEQYF. CDR3 nucleotide sequence: TGTGCCAGTAGTATAGGAACCGGGACAGGGGTCTCCTACGAGCAGTACTTC.

This clonotype was seen at least ten times. This rearrangement joins TRBV4-2 to TRBJ1-5; possible D gene TRBD1, 6 bases. Germline CDR1 LGHNA, CDR2 YNFKEQ. This CDR3 is 17 amino acids long. V was shortened by 0 bases and J by 2 bases, with 14 bases between the two germline ends. CDR3: CASSQEGLRGGNQPQHF. The CDR3 nucleotides read TGTGCCAGCAGCCAAGAGGGGCTCAGGGGCGGCAATCAGCCCCAGCATTTT.

In DNA, the CDR3 is TGCAGCTTCAGGGAAGGGGATAGCGAGCAGTACTTC. This codes for CSFREGDSEQYF. The rearrangement joins TRBV29-1 to TRBJ2-7, with D perhaps TRBD1 (5 bases). V lost 8 bases, J lost 6 bases, and 17 bases lay in between. The CDR3 is 12 amino acids. Germline CDR1 is SQVTM and CDR2 is ANQGSEA.

Comments on this clonotype: Compared with germline, one end of the junction differs, possibly owing to a read error. This chain joins TRBV5-1 and TRBJ1-3; D remains unclear. The V gene's germline CDR1 is SGHRS and CDR2 YFSETQ. The length of the CDR3 is 16 residues. DNA for the CDR3: TGTGCCAGCAGCCACCCCGGGGTCGAATCTGGAAACACCATATATTTT. Its translation: CASSHPGVESGNTIYF. The complete variable domain, with remaining parts taken from reference TRBV5-1 and TRBJ1-3, reads KAGVTQTPRYLIKTRGQQVTLSCSPISGHRSVSWYQQTPGQGLQFLFEYFSETQRNKGNFPGRFSGRQFSNSRSEMNVSTLELGDSALYLCASSHPGVESGNTIYFGEGSWLTVV.

The genes are TRBV19 and TRBJ1-2, with D possibly TRBD1 on 5 matching bases. The germline gives CDR1 LNHDA, CDR2 SQIVND (reference sequence). V shed 5 bases and J shed 5 bases, with 12 bases lying between them. The length of the CDR3 is 13 residues. CDR3: CASSAGLGYGYTF. CDR3 nucleotide sequence: TGTGCCAGTAGTGCAGGGCTAGGTTATGGCTACACCTTC.

The chain has TRBV7-3 and TRBJ1-4, with TRBD1 as a possible D gene (5 bases). V gave up 1 base and J gave up 10 bases, with 13 bases separating them. The CDR3 runs 14 residues. Germline V gene lookup returns CDR1 SGHTA and CDR2 FQGTGA. CDR3: CASSLRPGSGKLFF. In DNA, the CDR3 is TGTGCCAGCAGCTTAAGGCCAGGGAGTGGAAAACTGTTTTTT.

The chain links TRBV7-2 to TRBJ2-3; 11 bases agree with TRBD2. V gave up 6 bases and J gave up 4 bases; unmatched junction bases: 9. The CDR3 runs 16 residues. The V gene's germline CDR1 is SGHTA and CDR2 FQGNSA. Written as DNA, the CDR3 is TGTGCCAGCAGGCGAATAGCGGGGGGGCCCGCAGATACGCAGTATTTT. Translating gives CASRRIAGGPADTQYF.

This clonotype is a singleton in its sample. The chain employs TRBV10-2 and TRBJ2-7; 11 bases align to TRBD1. The CDR3 has 16 residues. Trimming took 7 bases from V and 3 from J; bases not matched to a gene: 11. Germline V gene sequence: CDR1 WSHSY, CDR2 SAAADI. The CDR3 protein is CASNAGTGGLCYEQYF. The CDR3 DNA sequence: TGCGCCAGCAACGCCGGGACAGGGGGGCTCTGCTACGAGCAGTACTTC.

The CDR3 bases are TGCAGCGTCCTGGACCGGACAGATACGCAGTATTTT. This translates into CSVLDRTDTQYF. The J gene is TRBJ2-3, the V gene TRBV29-1, with no clear D. The CDR3 has 12 residues. Germline V gives CDR1 SQVTM, CDR2 ANQGSEA. V shed 6 bases and J shed 3 bases, with 10 bases lying between them.

As to this clonotype: Compared with germline, one end of the junction differs, possibly owing to a read error. The chain joins TRBV10-1 to TRBJ2-2; the match to TRBD2 covers 15 bases. Per germline, CDR1 WNHNN and CDR2 SYGVQD (reference sequence). The CDR3 has 18 residues. DNA for the CDR3: TGTGCCATCAGTGAGTCGGGGGGACTAGCGGGAGGAACCGGGGAGCTGTTTTTT. Translation gives CAISESGGLAGGTGELFF.

The chain combines TRBV15 with TRBJ2-3; TRBD2 aligns across 9 bases. With V trimmed by 0 bases and J by 1 base, 2 bases remained unmatched. This CDR3 region has 16 residues. The germline V gene has CDR1 LNHNV and CDR2 YYDKDF (reference sequence). CDR3 nucleotides: TGTGCCACCAGCAGAGAAGCGGGGGGCCGCACAGATACGCAGTATTTT. Its translation is CATSREAGGRTDTQYF.

The chain is built from TRBV14 and TRBJ2-5; D is unclear. The CDR3 contains 15 residues. V lost 2 bases and J lost 5, with 15 bases in between. In germline, CDR1 is SGHDN, CDR2 FVKESK. The DNA of the CDR3 is TGTGCCAGCAGCCAATGGCTATCCCGACACGAGACCCAGTACTTC. Residues: CASSQWLSRHETQYF.

This clonotype was counted at least ten times. V and J are TRBV5-1 and TRBJ2-2; 7 bases are a match to TRBD1. The junction had 5 bases not matched to a gene; V was cut back by 0 bases and J by 6 bases. Germline CDR1 and CDR2: SGHRS and YFSETQ. The CDR3 spans 15 residues. The CDR3: CASSLVTTGSGELFF. CDR3 DNA sequence: TGCGCCAGCAGCTTGGTCACGACAGGGTCCGGGGAGCTGTTTTTT.

The chain couples TRBV20-1 to TRBJ1-1; D remains unclear. Germline CDR1 and CDR2: DFQATT and SNEGSKA (reference sequence). V lost 6 bases to trimming and J lost 1 base, with 18 bases between them. This CDR3 is 15 amino acids long. The CDR3 here is CSAYNPGLGNTEAFF. CDR3 coding DNA: TGCAGTGCCTACAACCCCGGATTGGGGAACACTGAAGCTTTCTTT.

The chain has TRBV10-3 and TRBJ2-7, with D maybe TRBD1 (6 bases). Germline loops: CDR1 ENHRY, CDR2 SYGVKD. The CDR3 has 14 amino acids. The V gene lost 4 bases and the J gene lost 2 bases, with 12 bases spanning the gap. The CDR3 loop reads CAISVTGLTYEQYF. The DNA for the CDR3 is TGTGCCATCAGTGTGACAGGACTTACCTACGAGCAGTACTTC.